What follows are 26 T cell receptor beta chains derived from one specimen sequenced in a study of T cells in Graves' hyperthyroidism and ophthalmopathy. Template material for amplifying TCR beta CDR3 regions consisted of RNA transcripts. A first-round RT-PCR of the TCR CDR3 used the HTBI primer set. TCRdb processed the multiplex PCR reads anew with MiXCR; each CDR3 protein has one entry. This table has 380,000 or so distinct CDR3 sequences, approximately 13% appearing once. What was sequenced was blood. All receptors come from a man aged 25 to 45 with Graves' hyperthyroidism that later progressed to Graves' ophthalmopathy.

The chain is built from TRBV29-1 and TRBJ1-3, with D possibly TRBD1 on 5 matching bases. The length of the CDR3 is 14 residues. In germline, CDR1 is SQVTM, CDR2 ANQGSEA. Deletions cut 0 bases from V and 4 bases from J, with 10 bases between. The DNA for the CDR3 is TGCAGCGTTGAAGATCCCAGGGTCGGAAACACCATATATTTT. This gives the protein CSVEDPRVGNTIYF.

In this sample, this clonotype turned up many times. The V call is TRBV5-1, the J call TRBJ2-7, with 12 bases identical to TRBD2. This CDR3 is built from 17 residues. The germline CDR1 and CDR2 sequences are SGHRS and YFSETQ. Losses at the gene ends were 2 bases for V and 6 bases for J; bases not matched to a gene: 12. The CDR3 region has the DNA TGCGCCAGCAGCTTAGCGACTAGCGGGGGTATTTCAGCCGAGCAGTACTTC. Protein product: CASSLATSGGISAEQYF.

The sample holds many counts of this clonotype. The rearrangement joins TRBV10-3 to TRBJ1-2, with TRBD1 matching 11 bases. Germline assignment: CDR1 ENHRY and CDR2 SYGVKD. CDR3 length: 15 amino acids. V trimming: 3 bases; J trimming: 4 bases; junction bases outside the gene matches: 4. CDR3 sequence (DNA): TGTGCCATCAGTGATCTGGACAGGGGGCCCTATGGCTACACCTTC. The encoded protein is CAISDLDRGPYGYTF.

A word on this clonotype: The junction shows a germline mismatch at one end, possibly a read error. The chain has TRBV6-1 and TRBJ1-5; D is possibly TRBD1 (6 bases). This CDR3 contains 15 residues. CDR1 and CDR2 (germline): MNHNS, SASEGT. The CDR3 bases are TGTGCCAGCAGGGAAGGGGGTTTGAGCAATCAGCCCCAGCATTTT. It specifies CASREGGLSNQPQHF.

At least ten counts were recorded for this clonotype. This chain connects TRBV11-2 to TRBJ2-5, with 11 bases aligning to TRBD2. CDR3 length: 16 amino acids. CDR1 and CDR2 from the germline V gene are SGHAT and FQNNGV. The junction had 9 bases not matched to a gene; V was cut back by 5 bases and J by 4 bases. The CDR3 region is CASSPLAGGGVETQYF. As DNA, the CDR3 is TGTGCCAGCAGCCCGCTAGCGGGGGGTGGGGTAGAGACCCAGTACTTC. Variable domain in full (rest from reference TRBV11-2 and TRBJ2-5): EAGVAQSPRYKIIEKRQSVAFWCNPISGHATLYWYQQILGQGPKLLIQFQNNGVVDDSQLPKDRFSAERLKGVDSTLKIQPAKLEDSAVYLCASSPLAGGGVETQYFGPGTRLLVL.

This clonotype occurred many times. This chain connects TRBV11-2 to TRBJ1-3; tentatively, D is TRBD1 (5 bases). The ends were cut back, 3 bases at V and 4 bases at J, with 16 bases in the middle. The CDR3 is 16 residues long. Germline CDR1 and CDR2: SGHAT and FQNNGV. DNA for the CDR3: TGTGCCAGCAGCTTCCCTCGCGACAGAGGGGGAAACACCATATATTTT. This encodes CASSFPRDRGGNTIYF.

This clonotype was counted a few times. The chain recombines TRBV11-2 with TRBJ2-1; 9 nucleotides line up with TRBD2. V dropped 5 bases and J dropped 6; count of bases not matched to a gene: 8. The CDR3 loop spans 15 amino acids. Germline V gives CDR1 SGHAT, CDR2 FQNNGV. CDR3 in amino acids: CASSPHSGGLNEQFF. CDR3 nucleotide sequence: TGTGCCAGCAGCCCCCACAGCGGGGGGCTCAATGAGCAGTTCTTC.

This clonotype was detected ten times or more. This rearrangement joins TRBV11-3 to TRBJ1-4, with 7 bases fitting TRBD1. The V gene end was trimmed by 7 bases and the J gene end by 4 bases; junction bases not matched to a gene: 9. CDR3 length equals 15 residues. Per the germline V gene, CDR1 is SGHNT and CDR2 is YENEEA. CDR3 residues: CASTRRGRGNEKLFF. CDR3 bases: TGTGCCAGCACCCGAAGGGGGCGGGGTAATGAAAAACTGTTTTTT.

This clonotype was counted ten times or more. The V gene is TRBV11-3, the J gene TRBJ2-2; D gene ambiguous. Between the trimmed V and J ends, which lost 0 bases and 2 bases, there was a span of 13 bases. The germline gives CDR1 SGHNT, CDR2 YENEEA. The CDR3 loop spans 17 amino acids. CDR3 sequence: CASSLDYPGINTGELFF. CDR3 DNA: TGTGCCAGCAGCTTAGATTACCCTGGGATTAACACCGGGGAGCTGTTTTTT.

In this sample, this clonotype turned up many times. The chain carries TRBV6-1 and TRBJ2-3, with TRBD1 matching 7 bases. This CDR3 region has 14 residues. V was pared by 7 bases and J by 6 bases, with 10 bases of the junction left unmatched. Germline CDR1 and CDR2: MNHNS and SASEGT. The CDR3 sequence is CASNNDRAWDTQYF. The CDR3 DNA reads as TGTGCCAGCAATAATGACAGGGCATGGGATACGCAGTATTTT.

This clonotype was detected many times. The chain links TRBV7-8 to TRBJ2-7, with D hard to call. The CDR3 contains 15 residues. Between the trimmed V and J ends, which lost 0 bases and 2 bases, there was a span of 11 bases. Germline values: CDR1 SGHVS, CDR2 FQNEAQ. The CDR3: CASSLASEFPYEQYF. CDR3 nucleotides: TGTGCCAGCAGCTTAGCATCGGAGTTCCCCTACGAGCAGTACTTC.

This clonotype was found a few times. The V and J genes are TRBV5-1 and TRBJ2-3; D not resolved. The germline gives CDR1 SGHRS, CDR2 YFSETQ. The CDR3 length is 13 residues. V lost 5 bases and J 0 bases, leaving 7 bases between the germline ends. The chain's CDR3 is CASRIGSTDTQYF. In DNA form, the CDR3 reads TGCGCCAGCAGGATTGGTAGCACAGATACGCAGTATTTT.

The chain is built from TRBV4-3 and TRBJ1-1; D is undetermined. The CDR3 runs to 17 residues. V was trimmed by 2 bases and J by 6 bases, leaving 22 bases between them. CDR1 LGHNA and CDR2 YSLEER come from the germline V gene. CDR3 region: CASSQFFVGGPAAEAFF. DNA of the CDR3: TGCGCCAGCAGCCAATTTTTTGTCGGAGGCCCAGCCGCTGAAGCTTTCTTT.

In DNA form, the CDR3 reads TGTGCCAGCAGTTCGACAGGAGCCTCCTATGGCTACACCTTC. Translating gives CASSSTGASYGYTF. The J gene is TRBJ1-2, the V gene TRBV28, with a tentative D call TRBD1 (6 bases). Germline V CDR1 and CDR2: MDHEN, SYDVKM. V was shortened by 4 bases and J by 4 bases, with 13 bases between the two germline ends. The CDR3 loop spans 14 amino acids.

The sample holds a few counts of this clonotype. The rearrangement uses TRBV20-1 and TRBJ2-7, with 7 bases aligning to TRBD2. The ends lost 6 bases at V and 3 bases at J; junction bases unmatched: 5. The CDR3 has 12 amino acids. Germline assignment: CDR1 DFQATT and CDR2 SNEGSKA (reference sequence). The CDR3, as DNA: TGCAGTGCCAAGCGGGGTTACTACGAGCAGTACTTC. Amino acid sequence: CSAKRGYYEQYF.

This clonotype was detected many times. CDR3 protein: CSAPGLAGHNEQFF. CDR3 nucleotide sequence: TGCAGTGCCCCGGGACTAGCGGGGCACAATGAGCAGTTCTTC. The chain carries TRBV20-1 and TRBJ2-1; 13 bases are a match to TRBD2. Unmatched junction bases numbered 4, after V lost 6 bases and J lost 5 bases. This CDR3 has 14 amino acids. CDR1 and CDR2 from the germline V gene are DFQATT and SNEGSKA (reference sequence).

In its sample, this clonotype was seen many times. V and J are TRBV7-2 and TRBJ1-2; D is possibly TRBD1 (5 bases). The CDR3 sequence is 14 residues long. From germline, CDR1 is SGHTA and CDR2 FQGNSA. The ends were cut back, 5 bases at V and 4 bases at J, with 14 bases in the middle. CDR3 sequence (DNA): TGTGCCAGCAGCGTGGACACTGGCCTCTATGGCTACACCTTC. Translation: CASSVDTGLYGYTF. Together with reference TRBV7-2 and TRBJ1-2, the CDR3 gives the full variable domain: GAGVSQSPSNKVTEKGKDVELRCDPISGHTALYWYRQSLGQGLEFLIYFQGNSAPDKSGLPSDRFSAERTGGSVSTLTIQRTQQEDSAVYLCASSVDTGLYGYTFGSGTRLTVV.

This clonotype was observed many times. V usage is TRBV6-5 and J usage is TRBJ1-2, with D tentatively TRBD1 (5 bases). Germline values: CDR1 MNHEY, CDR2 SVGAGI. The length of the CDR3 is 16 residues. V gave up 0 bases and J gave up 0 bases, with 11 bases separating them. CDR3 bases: TGTGCCAGCAGTTACTCTCGAAGGGGCGCTAACTATGGCTACACCTTC. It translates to CASSYSRRGANYGYTF.

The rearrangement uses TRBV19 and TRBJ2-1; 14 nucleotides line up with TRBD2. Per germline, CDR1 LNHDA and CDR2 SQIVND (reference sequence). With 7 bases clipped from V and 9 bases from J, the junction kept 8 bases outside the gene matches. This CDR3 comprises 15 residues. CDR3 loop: CASKTSGGAGSEQFF. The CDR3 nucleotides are TGTGCCAGTAAGACTAGCGGGGGGGCCGGGAGTGAGCAGTTCTTC.

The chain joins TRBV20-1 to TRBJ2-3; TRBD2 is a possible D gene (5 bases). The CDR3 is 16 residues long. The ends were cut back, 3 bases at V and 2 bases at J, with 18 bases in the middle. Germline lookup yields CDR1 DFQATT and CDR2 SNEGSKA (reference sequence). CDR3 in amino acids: CSASTSEGLFTDTQYF. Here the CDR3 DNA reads TGCAGTGCTAGTACGAGCGAAGGACTCTTCACAGATACGCAGTATTTT.

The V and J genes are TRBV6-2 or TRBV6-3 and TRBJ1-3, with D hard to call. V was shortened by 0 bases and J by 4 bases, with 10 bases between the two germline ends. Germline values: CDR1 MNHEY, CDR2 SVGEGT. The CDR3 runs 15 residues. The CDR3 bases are TGTGCCAGCAGTTACTCAGAAGGGCCCGGAAACACCATATATTTT. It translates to CASSYSEGPGNTIYF.

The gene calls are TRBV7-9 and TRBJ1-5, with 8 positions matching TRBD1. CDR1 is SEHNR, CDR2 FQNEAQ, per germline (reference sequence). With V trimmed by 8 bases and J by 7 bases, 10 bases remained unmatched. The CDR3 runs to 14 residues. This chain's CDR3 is CASSAAGGGQPQHF. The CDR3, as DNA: TGTGCCAGCTCCGCGGCAGGGGGCGGGCAGCCCCAGCATTTT.

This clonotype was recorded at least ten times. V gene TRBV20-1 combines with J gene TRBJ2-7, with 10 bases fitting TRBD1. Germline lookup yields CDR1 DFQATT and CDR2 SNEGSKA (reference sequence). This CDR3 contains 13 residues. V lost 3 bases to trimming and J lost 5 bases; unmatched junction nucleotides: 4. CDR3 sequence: CSASRDRGDEQYF. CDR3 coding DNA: TGCAGTGCTAGTAGGGACAGGGGCGACGAGCAGTACTTC.

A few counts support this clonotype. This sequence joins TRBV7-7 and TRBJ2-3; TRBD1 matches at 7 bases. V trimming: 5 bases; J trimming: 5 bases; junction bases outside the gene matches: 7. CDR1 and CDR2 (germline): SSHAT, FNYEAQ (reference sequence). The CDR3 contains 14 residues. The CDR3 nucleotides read TGTGCCAGCAGCCCTGGGACAGCTAAAGATACGCAGTATTTT. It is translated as CASSPGTAKDTQYF.

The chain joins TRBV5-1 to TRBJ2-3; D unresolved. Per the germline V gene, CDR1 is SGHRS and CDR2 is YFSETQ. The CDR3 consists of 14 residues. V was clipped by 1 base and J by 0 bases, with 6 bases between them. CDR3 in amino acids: CASSLRVSTDTQYF. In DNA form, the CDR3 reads TGCGCCAGCAGCTTGAGGGTGAGCACAGATACGCAGTATTTT.

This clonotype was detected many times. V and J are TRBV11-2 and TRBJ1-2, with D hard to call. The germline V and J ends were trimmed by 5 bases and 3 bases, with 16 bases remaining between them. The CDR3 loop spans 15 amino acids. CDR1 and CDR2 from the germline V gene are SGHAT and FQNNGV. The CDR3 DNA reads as TGTGCCAGCAGCCACGACATAGGGAAGGACTATGGCTACACCTTC. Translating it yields CASSHDIGKDYGYTF.